This T cell receptor (beta chain) was found in a study of T-cell memory formation after mild COVID-19. TCRdb re-derived calls from the 5' RACE reads in MiXCR, one entry per CDR3 protein. This sample has some 150,000 distinct CDR3 sequences; about 5.7% occur once, and the top ten carry approximately 2.1%. Germline values: CDR1 LGHNA, CDR2 YNFKEQ. The CDR3 consists of 17 residues. The ends lost 2 bases at V and 4 bases at J; junction bases unmatched: 10. This clonotype was seen ten or more times. The sequence was collected from an adult woman who had mild COVID-19 (a few samples of this study predate the infection). Cell type and time point are not known. Specimen: PBMCs or a T cell subset sorted from them (not recorded which). The genes are TRBV4-2 and TRBJ2-7; 11 bases line up with TRBD2. In DNA form, the CDR3 reads TGTGCCAGCAGCCAACCTGGGCCGGGACTAGCGGCTTACGAGCAGTACTTC. It specifies CASSQPGPGLAAYEQYF.